This TCR beta chain is drawn from a study of radiation and T cells in renal cell carcinoma. Libraries were prepared by immunoSEQ multiplex PCR; TCRdb keeps only in-frame clonotypes and omits some of them. The table includes about 130,000 clones, roughly 91% detected once. Regarding time point: blood 2 weeks post-SBRT. Documented treatment: 15 Gy SBRT to primary tumor, nephrectomy 4 weeks later. Blood was sampled at baseline, 2 weeks and 4 weeks after SBRT. The trim removed 6 bases at V and 0 bases at J, leaving 6 bases unmatched. The germline V gene has CDR1 MNHEY and CDR2 SVGAGI. This CDR3 contains 15 residues.

The sequencing used blood, collected from a patient whose treatment included radiotherapy and nephrectomy. The chain carries TRBV6-5 and TRBJ2-3; TRBD1 matches at 7 bases. This sequence was found in a woman between 65 and 79 years old with renal cell carcinoma. CDR3 amino acids: CASSRTTGSTDTQYF. In DNA form, the CDR3 reads TGTGCCAGCAGCCGCACGACAGGGAGCACAGATACGCAGTATTTT.